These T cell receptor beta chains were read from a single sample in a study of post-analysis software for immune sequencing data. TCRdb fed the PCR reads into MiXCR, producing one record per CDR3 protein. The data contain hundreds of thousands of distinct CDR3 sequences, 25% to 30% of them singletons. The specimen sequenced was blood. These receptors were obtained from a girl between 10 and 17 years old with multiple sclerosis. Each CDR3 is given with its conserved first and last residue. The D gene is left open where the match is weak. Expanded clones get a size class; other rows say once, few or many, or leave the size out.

DNA: TGTGCCAGCAGTTATACGGGGTCGGACTACGAGCAGTACTTC
CDR3: CASSYTGSDYEQYF
D: NA
V: TRBV6-5
size: many
J: TRBJ2-7

DNA: TGCGCCAGCAGCTTGGCCCTGGAGGGGGAGCAGTTCTTC
CDR3: CASSLALEGEQFF
D: NA
V: TRBV5-1
size: few
J: TRBJ2-1

DNA: TGTGCCAGCAGCTTATTCATCGTAGCTCCGGGGGGCTACACCTTC
CDR3: CASSLFIVAPGGYTF
D: NA
V: TRBV7-2
size: many
J: TRBJ1-2

DNA: TGTGCCAGCAGCGCACGGGACAAAAACACTGAAGCTTTCTTT
CDR3: CASSARDKNTEAFF
D: NA
V: TRBV9
size: few
J: TRBJ1-1

DNA: TGTGCCAGCAGCTTAGTAGGCGATTGGGTTAGGGCGCAGTACTTC
CDR3: CASSLVGDWVRAQYF
D: NA
V: TRBV7-8
size: NA
J: TRBJ2-7

DNA: TGTGCCACCAGTGACTGGACTAGCGGGGGCCACTACAATGAGCAGTTCTTC
CDR3: CATSDWTSGGHYNEQFF
D: TRBD2
V: TRBV24-1
size: few
J: TRBJ2-1

DNA: TGTGCCAGCAGCTCGGGGACTAGCGGAGTCACCTCTGGGGCCAGCGTCCTGACTTTC
CDR3: CASSSGTSGVTSGASVLTF
D: TRBD2
V: TRBV7-9
size: NA
J: TRBJ2-6

DNA: TGCAGTGCTCATCCTACTAGCGGGAGTGGGCATGAGCAGTTCTTC
CDR3: CSAHPTSGSGHEQFF
D: TRBD2
V: TRBV20-1
size: NA
J: TRBJ2-1

DNA: TGTGCCAGCAGCCAAGATATGTCGGTCTCCTACGAGCAGTACTTC
CDR3: CASSQDMSVSYEQYF
D: NA
V: TRBV3-1
size: few
J: TRBJ2-7

DNA: TGTGCCAGCAGTTACTCACCGCAGGGAGGTACCCAGCATTTT
CDR3: CASSYSPQGGTQHF
D: NA
V: TRBV6-5
size: NA
J: TRBJ1-5

DNA: TGTGCCAGCAGCCAGTATGGCTATGGCTACACCTTC
CDR3: CASSQYGYGYTF
D: NA
V: TRBV9
size: NA
J: TRBJ1-2

DNA: TGCAGTGCTAGAGATACAGGTCGCTCTGGGGCCAACGTCCTGACTTTC
CDR3: CSARDTGRSGANVLTF
D: NA
V: TRBV20-1
size: NA
J: TRBJ2-6

DNA: TGTGCCAGCAGCTGGGAGGTCCCCTCTGGCTACACCTTC
CDR3: CASSWEVPSGYTF
D: NA
V: TRBV5-4
size: few
J: TRBJ1-2

DNA: TGTGCCAGCAGTCCTACGGGACTAGCAACAGATACGCAGTATTTT
CDR3: CASSPTGLATDTQYF
D: TRBD2
V: TRBV12-3/TRBV12-4
size: few
J: TRBJ2-3

DNA: TGTGCCACCACCAGGGAGCAGAACGAGCAGTACTTC
CDR3: CATTREQNEQYF
D: NA
V: TRBV7-2
size: NA
J: TRBJ2-7

DNA: TGTGCCAGCAGTTACTCGTTAGCTGGGGGCTACACCTTC
CDR3: CASSYSLAGGYTF
D: NA
V: TRBV6-5
size: many
J: TRBJ1-2

DNA: TGTGCCAGCCGCTTAACCTCTGGGGCCAACGTCCGGACTTTC
CDR3: CASRLTSGANVRTF
D: NA
V: TRBV6-2/TRBV6-3
size: NA
J: TRBJ2-6

DNA: TGTGCCACCGGCCAGGGGGGTGAGCAGTTCTTC
CDR3: CATGQGGEQFF
D: NA
V: TRBV24-1
size: few
J: TRBJ2-1

DNA: TGTGCCAGCAGCTTAGTACCTAGAATGAGCGAGCAGTACTTC
CDR3: CASSLVPRMSEQYF
D: NA
V: TRBV7-8
size: NA
J: TRBJ2-7

DNA: TGCAGTGCTAGAGATCTCACAGGGGGCACTGAAGCTTTCTTT
CDR3: CSARDLTGGTEAFF
D: TRBD1
V: TRBV20-1
size: NA
J: TRBJ1-1

DNA: TGTGCCAGCAGTCCAGAAGTTTGGACAGTTGAAGCTTTCTTT
CDR3: CASSPEVWTVEAFF
D: NA
V: TRBV28
size: NA
J: TRBJ1-1

DNA: TGTGCCAGCAGCTTGGTCGGGCGGGAGAGGTCCAAGTTCTTC
CDR3: CASSLVGRERSKFF
D: TRBD2
V: TRBV7-2
size: NA
J: TRBJ2-1

DNA: TGTGCCAGCAGCTTAGGGAGGGGCTATAGCAATCAGCCCCAGCATTTT
CDR3: CASSLGRGYSNQPQHF
D: NA
V: TRBV7-8
size: NA
J: TRBJ1-5

DNA: TGCAGCGTTTTCCGACAGGGCGAGCTTGAAGCTTTCTTT
CDR3: CSVFRQGELEAFF
D: TRBD1
V: TRBV29-1
size: few
J: TRBJ1-1

DNA: TGTGCCAGCAGCCCGTGGGACAGGGAGTCCGGGGAGCTGTTTTTT
CDR3: CASSPWDRESGELFF
D: TRBD1
V: TRBV3-1
size: NA
J: TRBJ2-2

DNA: TGCGCCAGCAGCCGGGAACAGGGACTTTATGGCTACACCTTC
CDR3: CASSREQGLYGYTF
D: NA
V: TRBV5-1
size: NA
J: TRBJ1-2

DNA: TGCAGCGTTGTGGGGCAGAAAACTGAAGCTTTCTTT
CDR3: CSVVGQKTEAFF
D: NA
V: TRBV29-1
size: NA
J: TRBJ1-1

DNA: TGTGCCAGCAGCTTACGGTCTAGCGGGAACAACTACAATGAGCAGTTCTTC
CDR3: CASSLRSSGNNYNEQFF
D: TRBD2
V: TRBV7-2
size: NA
J: TRBJ2-1

DNA: TGTGCCAGCAGTTTATTGGGGGAGCTCGGCGAGCAGTACTTC
CDR3: CASSLLGELGEQYF
D: NA
V: TRBV27
size: few
J: TRBJ2-7

DNA: TGTGCCAGCAGCTTAGCCCTGAGACGAGCGGGAGGGTGGGGAAAGACCCAGTACTTC
CDR3: CASSLALRRAGGWGKTQYF
D: TRBD2
V: TRBV7-2
size: few
J: TRBJ2-5

DNA: TGTGCCAGCGCCCCTGGACAGGGGAACACTGAAGCTTTCTTT
CDR3: CASAPGQGNTEAFF
D: TRBD1
V: TRBV27
size: NA
J: TRBJ1-1

DNA: TGCGCCAGCAGCTTGGCCACATCGTGGGACCACAACCCCAATGAGCAGTTCTTC
CDR3: CASSLATSWDHNPNEQFF
D: NA
V: TRBV5-1
size: many
J: TRBJ2-1

DNA: TGCGCCAGCAGCTTGAACGGGAGGCCCTACGAGCAGTACTTC
CDR3: CASSLNGRPYEQYF
D: TRBD2
V: TRBV5-1
size: NA
J: TRBJ2-7

DNA: TGTGCCATCGGAAACGCTACTTCGGGAGAGACCCAGTACTTC
CDR3: CAIGNATSGETQYF
D: NA
V: TRBV10-3
size: few
J: TRBJ2-5

DNA: TGTGCCAGCAGTTACCACCCCGGGGCCTGGGACGGCTACACCTTC
CDR3: CASSYHPGAWDGYTF
D: NA
V: TRBV6-5
size: few
J: TRBJ1-2

DNA: TGTGCCAGCAGCCAAAGGGGACTAGCGGGGAAGACTAGCACAGATACGCAGTATTTT
CDR3: CASSQRGLAGKTSTDTQYF
D: TRBD2
V: TRBV7-8
size: NA
J: TRBJ2-3

DNA: TGCAGTGCTAGAGATTTTAGAAGAAATCAGCCCCAGCATTTT
CDR3: CSARDFRRNQPQHF
D: NA
V: TRBV20-1
size: few
J: TRBJ1-5

DNA: TGCGCCAGCGGATTAGCGGGAGAGTACACAGATACGCAGTATTTT
CDR3: CASGLAGEYTDTQYF
D: TRBD2
V: TRBV5-1
size: NA
J: TRBJ2-3

DNA: TGTGCCAGCAGCCAAGGGACCGCCAGAGGGGAGACCCAGTACTTC
CDR3: CASSQGTARGETQYF
D: NA
V: TRBV3-1
size: NA
J: TRBJ2-5

DNA: TGTGCCAGCAGCACACAACCGGGACTAGCGGGAGGCCACGAGCAGTACTTC
CDR3: CASSTQPGLAGGHEQYF
D: TRBD2
V: TRBV7-2
size: NA
J: TRBJ2-7

DNA: TGCAGTGCTAGTTTGGGACAGGGAAGCAATCAGCCCCAGCATTTT
CDR3: CSASLGQGSNQPQHF
D: TRBD1
V: TRBV20-1
size: few
J: TRBJ1-5

DNA: TGTGCCAGCAACGACAGGGCTTCTGGGGCCAACGTCCTGACTTTC
CDR3: CASNDRASGANVLTF
D: TRBD1
V: TRBV7-9
size: NA
J: TRBJ2-6

DNA: TGTGCCAGCAGCTTCCTCGGGGGTCGGGAGGGCCTTGGGAATGAGCAGTTCTTC
CDR3: CASSFLGGREGLGNEQFF
D: TRBD2
V: TRBV7-9
size: NA
J: TRBJ2-1